The entry below describes one T cell receptor (beta chain). This entry belongs to a study of blood T cell repertoires in COVID-19. The CDR3 loop spans 15 amino acids. Germline V CDR1 and CDR2: SGHNT, YYREEE (reference sequence). The V and J ends lost 2 bases and 8 bases, in that order; junction bases with no gene match: 10. In the original analysis: Scientists estimated how many nucleated cells there were by amplifying reference gene primers. Repertoires were generated with immunoSEQ multiplex PCR, while TCRdb's copy carries only in-frame clones and drops some. The V and J calls and clone size were taken over from that table, and D and trimming were inferred from the DNA. The profile shows about 85,000 clones, about 83% of them singletons.

The sequence derives from a man in his 60s with acute or convalescent COVID-19. Sequencing used peripheral blood. This chain links TRBV5-4 with TRBJ2-1; 7 bases are shared with TRBD1. DNA of the CDR3: TGTGCCAGCAGCTTTTCGGGGACAGTGCCCCATGAGCAGTTCTTC. Translated: CASSFSGTVPHEQFF.